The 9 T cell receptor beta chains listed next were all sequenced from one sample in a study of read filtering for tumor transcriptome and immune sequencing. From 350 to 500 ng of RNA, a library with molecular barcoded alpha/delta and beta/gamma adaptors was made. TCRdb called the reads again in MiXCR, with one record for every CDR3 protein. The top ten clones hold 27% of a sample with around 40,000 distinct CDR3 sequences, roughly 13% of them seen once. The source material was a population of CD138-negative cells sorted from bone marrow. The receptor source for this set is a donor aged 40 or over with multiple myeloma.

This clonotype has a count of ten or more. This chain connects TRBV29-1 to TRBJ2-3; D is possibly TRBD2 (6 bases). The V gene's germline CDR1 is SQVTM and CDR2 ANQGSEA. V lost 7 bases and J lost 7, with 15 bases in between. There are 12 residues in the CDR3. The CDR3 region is CSAGTAKNTQYF. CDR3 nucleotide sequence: TGCAGCGCGGGGACTGCCAAGAATACGCAGTATTTT.

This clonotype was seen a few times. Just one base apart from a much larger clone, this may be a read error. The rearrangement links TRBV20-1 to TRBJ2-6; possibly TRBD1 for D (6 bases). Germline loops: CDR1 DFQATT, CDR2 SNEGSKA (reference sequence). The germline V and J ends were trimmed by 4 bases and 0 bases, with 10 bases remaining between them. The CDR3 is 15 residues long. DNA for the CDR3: TGCAGTGCTATAGGACAGAACTCTGGGGCCAACGTCCTGACTTTC. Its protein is CSAIGQNSGANVLTF.

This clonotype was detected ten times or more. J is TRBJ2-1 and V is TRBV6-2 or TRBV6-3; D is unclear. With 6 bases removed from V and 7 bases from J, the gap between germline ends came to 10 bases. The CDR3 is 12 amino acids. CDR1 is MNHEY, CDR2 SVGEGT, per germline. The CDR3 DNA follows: TGTGCCAGCAGAAACCCGCAAAATGAGCAGTTCTTC. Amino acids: CASRNPQNEQFF.

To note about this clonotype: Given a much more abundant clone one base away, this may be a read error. The CDR3 coding sequence is TGCAGTCTCTGGCAGGGGAGCACAGATGCGCAGTATTTT. It encodes CSLWQGSTDAQYF. The chain carries TRBV20-1 and TRBJ2-3; perhaps TRBD1 as D (6 bases). Looked up from germline, CDR1 is DFQATT and CDR2 is SNEGSKA (reference sequence). This CDR3 spans 13 amino acids.

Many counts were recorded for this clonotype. CDR3 coding DNA: TGTGCCTGGAGTGTCCAGGGAACTGGAAACACCATATATTTT. The encoded protein is CAWSVQGTGNTIYF. The rearrangement uses TRBV30 and TRBJ1-3; tentative D call: TRBD1 (5 bases). The germline gives CDR1 GTSNPN, CDR2 SVGIG (reference sequence). CDR3 length: 14 amino acids. The V gene lost 0 bases and the J gene lost 2 bases, with 8 bases spanning the gap.

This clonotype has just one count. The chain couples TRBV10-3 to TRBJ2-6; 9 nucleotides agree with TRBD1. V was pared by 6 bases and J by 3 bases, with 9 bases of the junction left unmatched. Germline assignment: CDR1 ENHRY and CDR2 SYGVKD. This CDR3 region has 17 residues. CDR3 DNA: TGTGCCATCAGGAAGGACAGGGGCCCTCTTGGGGCCAACGTCCTGACTTTC. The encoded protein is CAIRKDRGPLGANVLTF.

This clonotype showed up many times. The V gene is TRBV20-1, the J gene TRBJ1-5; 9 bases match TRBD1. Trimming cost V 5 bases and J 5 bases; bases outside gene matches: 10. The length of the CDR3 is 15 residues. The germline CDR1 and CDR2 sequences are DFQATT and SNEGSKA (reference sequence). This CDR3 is CSAPTGTGKDQPQHF. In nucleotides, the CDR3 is TGCAGTGCTCCCACCGGGACAGGGAAGGATCAGCCCCAGCATTTT.

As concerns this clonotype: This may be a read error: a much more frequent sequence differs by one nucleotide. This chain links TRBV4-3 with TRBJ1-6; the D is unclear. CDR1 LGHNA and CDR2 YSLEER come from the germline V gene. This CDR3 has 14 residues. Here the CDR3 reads CTSSPGNAESPLHF. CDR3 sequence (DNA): TGTACCAGCAGCCCTGGGAATGCCGAATCACCCCTCCACTTT.

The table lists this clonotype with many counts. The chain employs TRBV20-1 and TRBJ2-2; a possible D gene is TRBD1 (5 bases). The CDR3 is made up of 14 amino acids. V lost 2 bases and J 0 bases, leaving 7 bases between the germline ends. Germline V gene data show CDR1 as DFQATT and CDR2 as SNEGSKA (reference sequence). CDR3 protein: CSARYRPNTGELFF. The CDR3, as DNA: TGCAGTGCTAGATACAGGCCGAACACCGGGGAGCTGTTTTTT.